The 25 T cell receptor beta chains below all came from one sample that was sequenced in a study of control samples from healthy donors and cancer patients. Assay used: immunoSEQ multiplex PCR; TCRdb lists only in-frame clones, some missing. The table shows 77,000 or so clones, with 91% occurring only once. Sequencing input: blood. Receptors originate from a man under 40 in good health.

The genes are TRBV10-1 and TRBJ2-1; D tentatively fits TRBD1 or TRBD2 (5 bases each). Trimming stripped 0 bases from V and 0 bases from J, with 12 bases between. The CDR3 has 17 residues. CDR1 WNHNN and CDR2 SYGVQD come from the germline V gene (reference sequence). The CDR3 sequence: CASSESPGPSSYNEQFF. CDR3 bases: TGCGCCAGCAGTGAGTCCCCGGGACCTAGCTCCTACAATGAGCAGTTCTTC.

The chain links TRBV5-1 to TRBJ2-7; either TRBD1 or TRBD2 may fit D (7 bases each). V was trimmed by 4 bases and J by 7 bases, leaving 18 bases between them. CDR1 and CDR2 from the germline V gene are SGHRS and YFSETQ. There are 14 residues in the CDR3. CDR3 protein: CASSPTGRVREQYF. The CDR3 DNA reads TGCGCCAGCAGCCCGACAGGGAGGGTTAGAGAGCAGTACTTC.

CDR3 DNA sequence: TGTGCCAGTAGTAACGTAGCAACTAATGAAAAACTGTTTTTT. As protein: CASSNVATNEKLFF. The V and J genes are TRBV19 and TRBJ1-4; no clear D gene. Trimming shortened V by 4 bases and J by 0 bases, and 6 bases separated the two germline ends. Looked up from germline, CDR1 is LNHDA and CDR2 is SQIVND (reference sequence). The length of the CDR3 is 14 residues.

The chain employs TRBV6-2 or TRBV6-3 and TRBJ2-5; 8 nucleotides agree with TRBD2. Unmatched junction bases numbered 3, after V lost 0 bases and J lost 3 bases. The CDR3 is made up of 15 amino acids. Germline lookup yields CDR1 MNHEY and CDR2 SVGEGT. CDR3 protein: CASSYSISGEETQYF. As DNA, the CDR3 is TGTGCCAGCAGTTACTCGATTAGCGGGGAAGAGACCCAGTACTTC.

This rearrangement joins TRBV19 to TRBJ2-2, with 10 bases aligning to TRBD1. The germline CDR1 and CDR2 sequences are LNHDA and SQIVND (reference sequence). The CDR3 sequence is 16 residues long. The V gene end was trimmed by 6 bases and the J gene end by 5 bases; junction bases not matched to a gene: 9. The CDR3 bases are TGTGCCAGTAGGCGACCCGGGACAGGGGAGACCGGGGAGCTGTTTTTT. Protein sequence: CASRRPGTGETGELFF.

Points on this clone: The same CDR3 arises from other DNA sequences in this sample as well. The CDR3 reads CASSIPRLAGARGGTGELFF. For the CDR3, the DNA is TGTGCCAGTAGTATACCCCGCCTCGCGGGGGCCAGGGGGGGAACCGGGGAGCTGTTTTTT. V usage is TRBV19 and J usage is TRBJ2-2, with D possibly called TRBD1 or TRBD2 (7 bases each). V was cut by 2 bases and J by 5 bases, with 27 bases left in between. CDR1 and CDR2 from the germline V gene are LNHDA and SQIVND (reference sequence). This CDR3 is built from 20 residues.

DNA for the CDR3: TGTGCCAGCAGCTTGGGGCGGGGGAGAGGCGCCGGGGAGCTGTTTTTT. It encodes CASSLGRGRGAGELFF. The V call is TRBV5-4, the J call TRBJ2-2, with 7 positions matching TRBD2. The CDR3 consists of 16 residues. V trimming: 0 bases; J trimming: 6 bases; junction bases outside the gene matches: 8. Germline values: CDR1 SGHNT, CDR2 YYREEE (reference sequence).

The chain carries TRBV7-3 and TRBJ1-2; 9 nucleotides align to TRBD1. Germline V gene sequence: CDR1 SGHTA, CDR2 FQGTGA. This CDR3 is 14 amino acids long. The V gene end was trimmed by 5 bases and the J gene end by 6 bases; junction bases not matched to a gene: 7. This CDR3 is CASSQGTGNDGYTF. The DNA for the CDR3 is TGTGCCAGCAGCCAGGGGACAGGGAACGATGGCTACACCTTC. The full variable domain, with the rest looked up from reference TRBV7-3 and TRBJ1-2, is GAGVSQTPSNKVTEKGKYVELRCDPISGHTALYWYRQSLGQGPEFLIYFQGTGAADDSGLPNDRFFAVRPEGSVSTLKIQRTERGDSAVYLCASSQGTGNDGYTFGSGTRLTVV.

The gene calls are TRBV13 and TRBJ2-2; TRBD2 matches at 9 bases. J gave up 7 bases and V 2 bases, and 8 bases lay outside the gene matches. The CDR3 is made up of 16 amino acids. CDR1 and CDR2 from the germline V gene are PRHDT and FYEKMQ (reference sequence). CDR3 protein: CASSLPSGGHDGELFF. CDR3 DNA sequence: TGTGCCAGCAGCTTACCCAGCGGGGGGCATGACGGGGAGCTGTTTTTT.

The chain carries TRBV14 and TRBJ1-2, with 10 positions matching TRBD1. J was trimmed by 9 bases and V by 4 bases; bases with no gene match: 8. This CDR3 is built from 14 residues. The germline V gene encodes CDR1 SGHDN and CDR2 FVKESK. CDR3 protein: CASSLTGQGSRYTF. CDR3 DNA: TGTGCCAGCAGCCTCACGGGACAGGGGAGTCGCTACACCTTC.

The J gene is TRBJ2-3, the V gene TRBV18; tentative D call: TRBD1 (6 bases). CDR1 is KGHSH and CDR2 is LQKENI in the germline V gene. There are 16 residues in the CDR3. The ends were cut back, 3 bases at V and 0 bases at J, with 13 bases in the middle. CDR3 in amino acids: CASSPYRATSTDTQYF. The CDR3 region has the DNA TGTGCCAGCTCACCTTACAGGGCCACTAGCACAGATACGCAGTATTTT. The full variable domain, with the rest looked up from reference TRBV18 and TRBJ2-3, is NAGVMQNPRHLVRRRGQEARLRCSPMKGHSHVYWYRQLPEEGLKFMVYLQKENIIDESGMPKERFSAEFPKEGPSILRIQQVVRGDSAAYFCASSPYRATSTDTQYFGPGTRLTVL.

The chain employs TRBV7-2 and TRBJ2-2; D might be TRBD1 (5 bases). V was trimmed by 5 bases and J by 0 bases, leaving 10 bases between them. Germline loops: CDR1 SGHTA, CDR2 FQGNSA. This CDR3 has 15 amino acids. CDR3 loop: CASSNRQTNTGELFF. The CDR3 bases are TGTGCCAGCAGCAACCGACAGACGAACACCGGGGAGCTGTTTTTT.

The chain joins TRBV6-2 or TRBV6-3 to TRBJ1-2; D perhaps matches TRBD1 (5 bases). The CDR3 length is 15 residues. Germline values: CDR1 MNHEY, CDR2 SVGEGT. Deletions cut 2 bases from V and 1 base from J, with 11 bases between. The CDR3 bases are TGTGCCAGCAGTTACGGGGGAAGCGATAACTATGGCTACACCTTC. Amino acids: CASSYGGSDNYGYTF.

The V and J genes are TRBV9 and TRBJ2-5; D ambiguous. This CDR3 is 17 amino acids long. The ends were cut back, 1 base at V and 4 bases at J, with 20 bases in the middle. Germline values: CDR1 SGDLS, CDR2 YYNGEE. The CDR3, as DNA: TGTGCCAGCAGCGTATCCCCCACAGTCCTCGGGCGAGAGACCCAGTACTTC. Its protein product is CASSVSPTVLGRETQYF.

The CDR3 region has the DNA TGTGCCAGCAGCTTCTCCGGGACAGGGAGTGGAAACACCATATATTTT. This codes for CASSFSGTGSGNTIYF. The genes are TRBV5-6 and TRBJ1-3; 9 nucleotides agree with TRBD1. Germline CDR1 reads SGHDT; CDR2 reads YYEEEE. V was pared by 2 bases and J by 3 bases, with 6 bases of the junction left unmatched. The length of the CDR3 is 16 residues.

The chain uses TRBV6-5 and TRBJ2-1; tentatively, D is TRBD1 or TRBD2 (5 bases each). The germline V gene encodes CDR1 MNHEY and CDR2 SVGAGI. Deletions cut 6 bases from V and 13 bases from J, with 16 bases between. The CDR3 runs to 12 residues. This chain's CDR3 is CASSHGDAAQFF. In DNA, the CDR3 is TGTGCCAGCAGCCACGGGGACGCCGCTCAGTTCTTC.

V usage is TRBV3-1 (or the pseudogene TRBV3-2) and J usage is TRBJ2-2, with D uncertain. CDR3 size: 14 residues. Trimming took off 4 bases at V and 3 bases at J, with 9 bases between the two ends. Germline V CDR1 and CDR2: LGHDT, YNNKEL (reference sequence). CDR3 in DNA: TGTGCCAGCAGCCTGTATAAATACACCGGGGAGCTGTTTTTT. It codes for CASSLYKYTGELFF.

V and J are TRBV5-1 and TRBJ2-1, with D unclear. The ends were cut back, 0 bases at V and 3 bases at J, with 10 bases in the middle. The CDR3 length is 15 residues. The germline V gene has CDR1 SGHRS and CDR2 YFSETQ. CDR3 DNA sequence: TGCGCCAGCAGCTTGGAAGACCCAGTCTACAATGAGCAGTTCTTC. Amino acids: CASSLEDPVYNEQFF. Drawing the rest from reference TRBV5-1 and TRBJ2-1, the complete variable domain is KAGVTQTPRYLIKTRGQQVTLSCSPISGHRSVSWYQQTPGQGLQFLFEYFSETQRNKGNFPGRFSGRQFSNSRSEMNVSTLELGDSALYLCASSLEDPVYNEQFFGPGTRLTVL.

This sequence joins TRBV7-6 and TRBJ2-3, with TRBD2 matching over 8 bases. The J segment lost 6 bases and the V segment lost 3 bases, leaving 8 bases of the junction unmatched. The CDR3 is 15 amino acids. Germline-derived CDR1 and CDR2 are SGHVS and FNYEAQ. CDR3 in DNA: TGTGCCAGCAGCTTGTCCGGGGGGGCTTCGGATACGCAGTATTTT. Protein sequence: CASSLSGGASDTQYF.

The gene calls are TRBV3-1 (or the pseudogene TRBV3-2) and TRBJ2-7; TRBD2 matches at 12 bases. V dropped 4 bases and J dropped 5; count of bases not matched to a gene: 12. Germline V CDR1 and CDR2: LGHDT, YNNKEL (reference sequence). The CDR3 is made up of 17 amino acids. The CDR3 is CASSLRGLAGLLHEQYF. The CDR3 nucleotides read TGTGCCAGCAGCCTAAGGGGACTAGCGGGCCTACTCCACGAGCAGTACTTC.

This chain joins TRBV25-1 and TRBJ2-2; 8 positions agree with TRBD1. Germline V gives CDR1 MGHDK, CDR2 SYGVNS. With 3 bases clipped from V and 8 bases from J, the junction kept 11 bases outside the gene matches. The CDR3 sequence is 16 residues long. The CDR3: CASSEVRGQGAGELFF. The CDR3 DNA follows: TGTGCCAGCAGTGAGGTGCGAGGGCAGGGGGCGGGGGAGCTGTTTTTT.

The V gene is TRBV24-1, the J gene TRBJ2-2; D gene uncertain. CDR3 length equals 13 residues. The germline V gene encodes CDR1 KGHDR and CDR2 SFDVKD. V lost 6 bases and J lost 6, with 10 bases in between. The CDR3 nucleotides are TGTGCCACCAGTCCGGCCACGTCCGGGGAGCTGTTTTTT. Its protein product is CATSPATSGELFF.

The rearrangement links TRBV21-1 to TRBJ1-1. TRBV21-1 has pseudogene status. The CDR3 extends over 19 amino acids. DNA for the CDR3: TGTGCCAGCAGCAAAGTAAAGAGATGGTGTTTGGGATCGAGCACTGAAGCTTTCTTT. Translating gives CASSKVKRWCLGSSTEAFF.

This chain links TRBV7-9 with TRBJ1-2, with D perhaps TRBD1 (5 bases). The V gene lost 5 bases and the J gene lost 2 bases, with 12 bases spanning the gap. Germline loops: CDR1 SEHNR, CDR2 FQNEAQ (reference sequence). This CDR3 is built from 14 residues. The DNA of the CDR3 is TGTGCCAGCAGCAACTCTGACAGCAACTATGGCTACACCTTC. Translation gives CASSNSDSNYGYTF. Full variable domain (missing parts from reference TRBV7-9 and TRBJ1-2): DTGVSQNPRHKITKRGQNVTFRCDPISEHNRLYWYRQTLGQGPEFLTYFQNEAQLEKSRLLSDRFSAERPKGSFSTLEIQRTEQGDSAMYLCASSNSDSNYGYTFGSGTRLTVV.

A few counts support this clone. The V call is TRBV2, the J call TRBJ1-4; TRBD1 is a possible D gene (5 bases). V lost 2 bases and J lost 4, with 17 bases in between. From germline, CDR1 is SNHLY and CDR2 FYNNEI. The CDR3 runs 17 residues. CDR3 DNA: TGTGCCAGCAGTGAATGGACATACGGGGGGGATAATGAAAAACTGTTTTTT. Translating gives CASSEWTYGGDNEKLFF.